A single sample gave rise to the 3 T cell receptor beta chains below, sequenced in a study of OX40 agonist ivuxolimab in advanced cancers. Sequenced by immunoSEQ multiplex PCR; TCRdb stores in-frame clones only, minus some. The data contain roughly 61,000 clones, about 87% of them singletons. Here the sequenced sample was CD4+ or CD8+ T cells sorted from blood, taken in a trial of the OX40 agonist ivuxolimab. The receptor source for this set is an adult with an advanced solid tumor such as melanoma, head and neck, liver or kidney cancer.

This chain uses TRBV6-6 with TRBJ2-5; unclear D gene. V lost 5 bases, J lost 0 bases, and 13 bases lay in between. This CDR3 has 15 residues. CDR1 MNHNY and CDR2 SVGAGI come from the germline V gene (reference sequence). CDR3 loop: CASSLRTPYQETQYF. For the CDR3, the DNA is TGTGCCAGCAGTCTCCGAACACCTTACCAAGAGACCCAGTACTTC.

The gene calls are TRBV29-1 and TRBJ1-3; D remains unclear. The CDR3 is 13 residues long. V was pared by 7 bases and J by 0 bases, with 10 bases between. Germline CDR1 reads SQVTM; CDR2 reads ANQGSEA. The CDR3 DNA sequence: TGCAGCGGAACAGTCAGCTCTGGAAACACCATATATTTT. Protein: CSGTVSSGNTIYF. Full variable domain (missing parts from reference TRBV29-1 and TRBJ1-3): SAVISQKPSRDICQRGTSLTIQCQVDSQVTMMFWYRQQPGQSLTLIATANQGSEATYESGFVIDKFPISRPNLTFSTLTVSNMSPEDSSIYLCSGTVSSGNTIYFGEGSWLTVV.

This clone was seen just once. The V and J genes are TRBV11-1 and TRBJ1-1; no clear D. V lost 4 bases and J 3 bases, leaving 18 bases between the germline ends. The germline CDR1 and CDR2 sequences are SGHAT and FQDESV (reference sequence). The CDR3 spans 16 residues. The CDR3 DNA reads TGTGCCAGCAGCTCCCGTGGGCCAGGTGGGGACACTGAAGCTTTCTTT. This translates into CASSSRGPGGDTEAFF.